This T cell receptor (beta chain) stems from a study of control samples from healthy donors and cancer patients. CDR3 length: 13 residues. V lost 3 bases and J 13 bases, leaving 13 bases between the germline ends. Germline V CDR1 and CDR2: MGHRA, YSYEKL. Assay: immunoSEQ multiplex PCR; the TCRdb copy retains only in-frame clones and omits some. The sample consists of about 10,000 clones, approximately 90% of them appearing once. The V and J genes are TRBV4-1 and TRBJ1-6; D is perhaps TRBD1 (5 bases). Sample: PBMCs. This receptor was taken from a man aged 55 to 70 with colorectal cancer. CDR3 amino acids: CASSQGRDSPLHF. Here the CDR3 DNA reads TGCGCCAGCAGCCAGGGCCGTGACAGTCCCCTCCACTTT.